This TCR beta chain appears in the sequencing data of a study of blood T cell repertoires in COVID-19. Across the whole study: Sites across the United States, Italy and Spain contributed samples from acute and convalescent COVID-19.

Original methodology: The assay estimated nucleated cells by amplifying reference gene primers. Assay: immunoSEQ multiplex PCR; the TCRdb copy retains only in-frame clones and omits some. V, J and clone size reflect that table, while D and trimming were determined from the DNA. The sample carries approximately 400,000 clones, roughly four fifths recorded once. Germline loops: CDR1 GTSNPN, CDR2 SVGIG (reference sequence). The CDR3 sequence is 14 residues long. V gave up 5 bases and J gave up 3 bases, with 14 bases separating them. The specimen was PBMCs or T cells enriched from blood (not recorded which). The TCR comes from a woman aged 45-65 years who had recovered from COVID-19. The J gene is TRBJ2-1, the V gene TRBV30; weak D call: TRBD2 (6 bases). This CDR3 reads CAWHRESLYNEQFF. DNA of the CDR3: TGTGCCTGGCACCGGGAGTCCCTCTACAATGAGCAGTTCTTC. The full variable domain, with the rest looked up from reference TRBV30 and TRBJ2-1, is SQTIHQWPATLVQPVGSPLSLECTVEGTSNPNLYWYRQAAGRGLQLLFYSVGIGQISSEVPQNLSASRPQDRQFILSSKKLLLSDSGFYLCAWHRESLYNEQFFGPGTRLTVL.